The TCR beta chain described here comes from a study of T cell responses to AZD1222 COVID-19 vaccine. Some clones are missing from TCRdb's copy, which holds only in-frame ones; the method was immunoSEQ multiplex PCR. Counted here are roughly 180,000 clones, 85% to 95% occurring once; the ten biggest clones make up 0.64%. Study-wide results and limits: Among the donors, most were white British and more were female, and clonal diversity was possibly underestimated. Spike-specific TCR breadth rose after two AZD1222 doses, and depth rose as well. Within unmutated variant regions lay the reported targets of nearly half of spike-specific TCRs. Spike-spanning, vaccine-associated CD4 TCRs were dominant at 160-218 and 743-854.

This clone was found a few times. Its antigen is currently unknown. The V gene end was trimmed by 2 bases and the J gene end by 9 bases; junction bases not matched to a gene: 5. The CDR3 extends over 13 amino acids. The germline V gene encodes CDR1 SGHDN and CDR2 FVKESK. The rearrangement links TRBV14 to TRBJ2-7; TRBD1 aligns across 9 bases. The sample consisted of peripheral blood, taken on day 0 of AZD1222 vaccination. This TCR was recovered from an adult in good health. Written as DNA, the CDR3 is TGTGCCAGCAGCCAAACAGGGGGCCTAAGGCAGTACTTC. The encoded protein is CASSQTGGLRQYF.